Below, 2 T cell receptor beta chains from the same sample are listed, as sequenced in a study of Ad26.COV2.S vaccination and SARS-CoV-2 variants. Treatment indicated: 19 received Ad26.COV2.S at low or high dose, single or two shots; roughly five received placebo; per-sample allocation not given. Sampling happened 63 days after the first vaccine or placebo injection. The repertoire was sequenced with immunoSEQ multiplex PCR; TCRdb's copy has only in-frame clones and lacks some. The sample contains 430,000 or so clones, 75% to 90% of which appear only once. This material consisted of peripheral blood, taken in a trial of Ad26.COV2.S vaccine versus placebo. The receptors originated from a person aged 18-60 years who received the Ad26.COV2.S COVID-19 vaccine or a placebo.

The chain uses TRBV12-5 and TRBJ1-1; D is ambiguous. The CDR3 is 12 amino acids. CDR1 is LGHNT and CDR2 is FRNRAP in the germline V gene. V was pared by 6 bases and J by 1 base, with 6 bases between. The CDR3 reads CASGFENTEAFF. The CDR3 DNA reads TGTGCTAGTGGCTTCGAGAACACTGAAGCTTTCTTT.

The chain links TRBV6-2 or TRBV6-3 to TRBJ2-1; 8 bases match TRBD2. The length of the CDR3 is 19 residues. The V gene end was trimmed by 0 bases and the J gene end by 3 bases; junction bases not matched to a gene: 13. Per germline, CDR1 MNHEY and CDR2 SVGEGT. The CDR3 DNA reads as TGTGCCAGCAGTTACTCACGTAGCGGGATATCCCCTATCTACAATGAGCAGTTCTTC. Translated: CASSYSRSGISPIYNEQFF.